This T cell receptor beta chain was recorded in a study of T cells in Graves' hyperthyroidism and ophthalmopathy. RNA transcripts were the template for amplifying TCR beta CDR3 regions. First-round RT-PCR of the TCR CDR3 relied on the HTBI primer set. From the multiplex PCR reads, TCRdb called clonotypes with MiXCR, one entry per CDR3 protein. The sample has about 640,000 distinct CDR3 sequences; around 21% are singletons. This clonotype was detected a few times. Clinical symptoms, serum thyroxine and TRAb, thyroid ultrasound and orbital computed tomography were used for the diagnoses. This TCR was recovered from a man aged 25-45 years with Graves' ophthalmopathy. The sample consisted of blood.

The CDR3 nucleotides read TGTGCCAGTAGAATCATAGCGGGAGCTCTCAACACCGGGGAGCTGTTTTTT. This codes for CASRIIAGALNTGELFF. The chain joins TRBV19 to TRBJ2-2; 9 bases align to TRBD2. This CDR3 comprises 17 residues. Germline V lookup: CDR1 LNHDA, CDR2 SQIVND (reference sequence). V shed 6 bases, J shed 2 bases, and the junction held 10 bases outside the gene matches.